This entry lists 19 T cell receptor beta chains sequenced from one sample in a study of OX40 agonist ivuxolimab in advanced cancers. Clones were sequenced by immunoSEQ multiplex PCR, and TCRdb holds only the in-frame ones, with some missing. The sample carries approximately 50,000 clones, approximately 84% recorded once. The sample consisted of CD4+ or CD8+ T cells sorted from blood, taken in a trial of the OX40 agonist ivuxolimab. The receptors here all came from an adult with an advanced solid tumor such as melanoma, head and neck, liver or kidney cancer.

This clone was recorded a few times. This chain joins TRBV15 and TRBJ2-7; no firm D call. The ends were cut back, 4 bases at V and 4 bases at J, with 8 bases in the middle. The germline V gene has CDR1 LNHNV and CDR2 YYDKDF (reference sequence). CDR3 size: 12 residues. CDR3 coding DNA: TGTGCCACCAGCAATATGGGGTACGAGCAGTACTTC. Translation: CATSNMGYEQYF.

The chain links TRBV19 to TRBJ1-5; D is perhaps TRBD1 (6 bases). The CDR3 runs to 14 residues. Germline values: CDR1 LNHDA, CDR2 SQIVND (reference sequence). V lost 1 base to trimming and J lost 6 bases, with 10 bases between them. The CDR3: CASSIVGGRQPQHF. CDR3 DNA: TGTGCCAGTAGTATAGTGGGGGGGCGTCAGCCCCAGCATTTT.

The rearrangement joins TRBV27 to TRBJ2-1, with D possibly called TRBD1 or TRBD2 (6 bases each). Germline lookup yields CDR1 MNHEY and CDR2 SMNVEV (reference sequence). The germline V and J ends were trimmed by 8 bases and 2 bases, with 22 bases remaining between them. The CDR3 totals 17 residues. Here the CDR3 DNA reads TGTGCCAGCCGAGTTCGCCCATTGGGGGGCACCTACAATGAGCAGTTCTTC. As protein: CASRVRPLGGTYNEQFF.

V and J are TRBV7-3 and TRBJ2-1; 10 positions agree with TRBD2. Trimming at V came to 5 bases and at J to 3 bases, leaving 4 bases not matched to a gene. Germline CDR1 reads SGHTA; CDR2 reads FQGTGA. The CDR3 totals 15 residues. CDR3 amino acids: CASSPASGGYNEQFF. CDR3 DNA sequence: TGTGCCAGCAGCCCCGCTAGCGGGGGCTACAATGAGCAGTTCTTC.

V usage is TRBV10-3 and J usage is TRBJ2-1; 8 bases agree with TRBD1. Trimming removed 6 bases from V and 12 bases from J; junction bases left unmatched: 10. Germline assignment: CDR1 ENHRY and CDR2 SYGVKD. CDR3 size: 13 residues. The CDR3 spells CAISPEGDRGQFF. CDR3 coding DNA: TGTGCCATCAGCCCCGAGGGAGACAGGGGGCAGTTCTTC.

The chain has TRBV11-2 and TRBJ1-2, with unresolved D. V gave up 0 bases and J gave up 11 bases, with 16 bases separating them. Germline CDR1 and CDR2: SGHAT and FQNNGV. CDR3 length: 14 residues. This chain's CDR3 is CASSLDGLSFGYTF. In DNA, the CDR3 is TGTGCCAGCAGCTTAGACGGACTAAGTTTTGGGTACACCTTC.

This chain uses TRBV7-9 with TRBJ2-1; D not certain. CDR3 size: 11 residues. Germline assignment: CDR1 SEHNR and CDR2 FQNEAQ (reference sequence). Trimming cost V 5 bases and J 12 bases, with 11 bases left between them. CDR3 region: CASSTGSRQFF. DNA of the CDR3: TGTGCCAGCAGCACCGGGTCCCGGCAGTTCTTC.

The genes are TRBV19 and TRBJ1-1; D is unclear. This CDR3 contains 15 residues. The germline gives CDR1 LNHDA, CDR2 SQIVND (reference sequence). The V end lost 5 bases, the J end lost 4 bases, and 17 bases lay between the germline ends. CDR3 bases: TGTGCCAGTAGTCTCAATGTGGGAATGAGCACTGAAGCTTTCTTT. This translates into CASSLNVGMSTEAFF.

This clone appeared once. V gene TRBV7-9 combines with J gene TRBJ2-5; TRBD1 aligns across 8 bases. This CDR3 has 15 amino acids. Per the germline V gene, CDR1 is SEHNR and CDR2 is FQNEAQ (reference sequence). Losses at the gene ends were 5 bases for V and 4 bases for J; bases not matched to a gene: 9. The CDR3 here is CASSPPTGDLETQYF. The CDR3, as DNA: TGTGCCAGCAGCCCCCCGACAGGGGACCTAGAGACCCAGTACTTC.

This rearrangement joins TRBV6-5 to TRBJ2-5; 7 bases are a match to TRBD1. The assigned J gene may be wrong: the sequence end matches TRBJ2-7 better. The CDR3 consists of 13 residues. Germline CDR1 reads MNHEY; CDR2 reads SVGAGI. CDR3 DNA sequence: TGTGCCAGCAGTAGGGGACAGCGCTACGAGCAGTACTTC. Its protein product is CASSRGQRYEQYF.

The V call is TRBV5-1, the J call TRBJ2-1, with TRBD2 matching 7 bases. CDR3 length: 15 amino acids. With 4 bases clipped from V and 3 bases from J, the junction kept 7 bases outside the gene matches. Germline CDR1 and CDR2: SGHRS and YFSETQ. This CDR3 is CASSPSGTNYNEQFF. The CDR3 DNA reads TGCGCCAGCAGCCCCTCCGGGACTAACTACAATGAGCAGTTCTTC.

The chain couples TRBV10-3 to TRBJ2-3; 8 bases agree with TRBD2. The CDR3 has 12 amino acids. Germline V lookup: CDR1 ENHRY, CDR2 SYGVKD. V dropped 10 bases and J dropped 6; count of bases not matched to a gene: 6. This CDR3 reads CASSGKGDTQYF. The CDR3 DNA reads TGTGCCAGTAGCGGGAAAGGTGATACGCAGTATTTT.

The genes are TRBV14 and TRBJ2-2, with D possibly TRBD1 on 5 matching bases. Between the trimmed V and J ends, which lost 0 bases and 0 bases, there was a span of 11 bases. CDR3 size: 17 residues. Germline values: CDR1 SGHDN, CDR2 FVKESK. CDR3 in amino acids: CASSQDRTTANTGELFF. The CDR3 DNA sequence: TGTGCCAGCAGCCAAGATAGGACAACCGCGAACACCGGGGAGCTGTTTTTT.

This clone was counted a single time. CDR3 in amino acids: CASSLAETYNEQFF. The DNA of the CDR3 is TGTGCCAGCAGCTTAGCGGAGACATACAATGAGCAGTTCTTC. The genes are TRBV7-9 and TRBJ2-1; D is undetermined. Germline lookup yields CDR1 SEHNR and CDR2 FQNEAQ (reference sequence). Trimming removed 0 bases from V and 4 bases from J, with 7 bases in between. CDR3 length: 14 residues.

The chain links TRBV5-6 to TRBJ2-1; TRBD1 matches at 11 bases. The V gene end was trimmed by 2 bases and the J gene end by 9 bases; junction bases not matched to a gene: 10. The CDR3 consists of 16 residues. In germline, CDR1 is SGHDT, CDR2 YYEEEE. The CDR3 protein is CASSLPGTGGSGEQFF. The CDR3 bases are TGTGCCAGCAGCTTACCCGGGACAGGGGGTAGCGGTGAGCAGTTCTTC.

J is TRBJ1-5 and V is TRBV28, with D maybe TRBD1 (5 bases). Looked up from germline, CDR1 is MDHEN and CDR2 is SYDVKM. Trimming left V 6 bases short and J 6 bases short, with 18 bases between. The CDR3 runs to 15 residues. The CDR3 reads CASRAGGGGVQPQHF. CDR3 sequence (DNA): TGTGCCAGCAGGGCCGGGGGGGGAGGCGTTCAGCCCCAGCATTTT.

The chain uses TRBV2 and TRBJ2-3, with D perhaps matching TRBD1 (6 bases). V lost 4 bases, J lost 4 bases, and 6 bases lay in between. The V gene's germline CDR1 is SNHLY and CDR2 FYNNEI. The CDR3 runs to 12 residues. CDR3 sequence: CASSGTADTQYF. The CDR3 DNA reads TGTGCCAGCAGTGGGACAGCAGATACGCAGTATTTT.

The rearrangement joins TRBV4-1 to TRBJ2-1; 13 positions agree with TRBD2. CDR3 length equals 15 residues. From germline, CDR1 is MGHRA and CDR2 YSYEKL. J lost 7 bases, V lost 2 bases, and 2 bases had no gene match. The CDR3 bases are TGCGCCAGCAGCCAAACTAGCGGGAGGGGGAATGAGCAGTTCTTC. This encodes CASSQTSGRGNEQFF.

This clone was observed once. The genes are TRBV6-6 and TRBJ1-1, with D possibly TRBD1 on 5 matching bases. The V gene's germline CDR1 is MNHNY and CDR2 SVGAGI (reference sequence). V lost 6 bases and J lost 0, with 11 bases in between. This CDR3 spans 14 amino acids. DNA for the CDR3: TGTGCCAGCAGCCGGGGACGGGTGAACACTGAAGCTTTCTTT. This encodes CASSRGRVNTEAFF.